The rows below give T cell receptor beta chains drawn from one sample of a study of CD8 T cells in Susac syndrome. Using its own MiXCR run on the immunoSEQ multiplex PCR reads, TCRdb lists one record per CDR3 protein. In the table there are around 170,000 distinct CDR3 sequences, around 95% of which are singletons. Sequenced input: CD4+ T cells from PBMCs. Receptors originate from a human donor with Susac syndrome. The CDR3 runs from the conserved cysteine through the conserved F or W.

TRBV28	TRBJ1-2	CASSLTTYGYTF
TRBV27	TRBJ1-2	CASSSPRRGSVYGYTF
TRBV5-4	TRBJ2-3	CASSLDGGSTDTQYF
TRBV19	TRBJ2-5	CASSTGPSGQETQYF
TRBV5-1	TRBJ1-5	CASSPGMRGRLSNQPQHF
TRBV20-1	TRBJ1-2	CSARDRGGTTSNYGYTF
TRBV30	TRBJ2-7	CACRRTSTPGEQYF
TRBV12-3/TRBV12-4	TRBJ2-1	CASSAGLAGDEQFF
TRBV3-1	TRBJ2-6	CASSLGPVSGANVLTF
TRBV29-1	TRBJ1-4	CSVADRATNEKLFF
TRBV20-1	TRBJ2-3	CSAAVLAGGVEYF
TRBV2	TRBJ2-6	CASTPLRGDAGANVLTF
TRBV6-6	TRBJ2-2	CASRSSTGELFF
TRBV2	TRBJ2-1	CASSESRGRGYNEQFF
TRBV6-2/TRBV6-3	TRBJ2-5	CASSRPVETQYF
TRBV30	TRBJ1-6	CAWSLGIGNSPLHF
TRBV20-1	TRBJ1-2	CSAPVESSYGYTF
TRBV3-1	TRBJ1-4	CASSSSGTGGIEKLFF
TRBV15	TRBJ2-7	CATSREIPGAYRYEQYF
TRBV29-1	TRBJ2-4	CSVLRDRGENIQYF
TRBV6-5	TRBJ1-6	CASSYGQWSSYNSPLHF
TRBV6-1	TRBJ2-5	CASSERASGGGETQYF
TRBV2	TRBJ1-4	CASTIPDRAEDEKLFF
TRBV12-3/TRBV12-4	TRBJ2-5	CASSPDRSETQYF
TRBV4-3	TRBJ1-4	CASSQDGGEKLFF
TRBV20-1	TRBJ2-3	CSAPTGTSTDTQYF
TRBV20-1	TRBJ2-7	CSARDGAGTSYEQYF